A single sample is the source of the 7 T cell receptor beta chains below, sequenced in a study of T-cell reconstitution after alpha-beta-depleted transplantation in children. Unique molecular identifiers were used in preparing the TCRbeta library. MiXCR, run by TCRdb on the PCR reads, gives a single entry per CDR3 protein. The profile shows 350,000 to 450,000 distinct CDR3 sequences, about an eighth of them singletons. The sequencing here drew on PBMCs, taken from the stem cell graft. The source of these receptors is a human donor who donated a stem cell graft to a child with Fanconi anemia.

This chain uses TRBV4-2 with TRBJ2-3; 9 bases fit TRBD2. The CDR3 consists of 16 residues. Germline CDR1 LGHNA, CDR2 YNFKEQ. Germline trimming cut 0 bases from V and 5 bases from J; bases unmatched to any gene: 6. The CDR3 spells CASSQDYAGGQDTQYF. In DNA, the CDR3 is TGTGCCAGCAGCCAAGATTACGCGGGGGGGCAAGATACGCAGTATTTT.

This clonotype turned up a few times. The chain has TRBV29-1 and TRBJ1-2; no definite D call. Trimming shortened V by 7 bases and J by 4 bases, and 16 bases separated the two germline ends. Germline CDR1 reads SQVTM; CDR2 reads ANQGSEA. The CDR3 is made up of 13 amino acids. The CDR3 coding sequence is TGCAGCGCCGATACAGAGAGTCGCTATGGCTACACCTTC. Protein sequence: CSADTESRYGYTF.

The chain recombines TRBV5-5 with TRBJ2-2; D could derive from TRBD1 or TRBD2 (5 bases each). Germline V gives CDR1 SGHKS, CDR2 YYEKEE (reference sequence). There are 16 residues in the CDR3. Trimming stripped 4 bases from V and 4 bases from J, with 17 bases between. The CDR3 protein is CASSLPVGTGTGELFF. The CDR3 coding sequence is TGTGCCAGCAGCCTGCCTGTTGGGACGGGCACCGGGGAGCTGTTTTTT.

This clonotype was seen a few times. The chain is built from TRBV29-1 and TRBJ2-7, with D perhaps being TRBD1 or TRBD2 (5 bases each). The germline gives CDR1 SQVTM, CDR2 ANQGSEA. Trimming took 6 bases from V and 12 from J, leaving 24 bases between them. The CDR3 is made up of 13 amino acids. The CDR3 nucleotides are TGCAGCGTCTCATCCCGGGACGGGGATGGTAGGTACTTC. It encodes CSVSSRDGDGRYF.

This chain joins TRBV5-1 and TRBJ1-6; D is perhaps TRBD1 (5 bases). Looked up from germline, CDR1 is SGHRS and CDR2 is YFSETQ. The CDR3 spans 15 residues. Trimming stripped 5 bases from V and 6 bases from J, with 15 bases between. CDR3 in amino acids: CASRNRTGTNSPLHF. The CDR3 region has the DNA TGCGCCAGCAGGAACAGGACGGGAACTAATTCACCCCTCCACTTT. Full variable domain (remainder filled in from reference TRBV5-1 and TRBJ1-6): KAGVTQTPRYLIKTRGQQVTLSCSPISGHRSVSWYQQTPGQGLQFLFEYFSETQRNKGNFPGRFSGRQFSNSRSEMNVSTLELGDSALYLCASRNRTGTNSPLHFGNGTRLTVT.

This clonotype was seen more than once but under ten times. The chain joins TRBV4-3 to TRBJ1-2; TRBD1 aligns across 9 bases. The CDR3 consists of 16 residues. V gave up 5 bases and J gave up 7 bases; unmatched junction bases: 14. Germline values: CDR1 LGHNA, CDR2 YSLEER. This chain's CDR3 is CASSSGQGYSLGGYTF. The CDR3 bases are TGCGCCAGCAGCTCGGGACAGGGCTATTCGCTGGGTGGCTACACCTTC.

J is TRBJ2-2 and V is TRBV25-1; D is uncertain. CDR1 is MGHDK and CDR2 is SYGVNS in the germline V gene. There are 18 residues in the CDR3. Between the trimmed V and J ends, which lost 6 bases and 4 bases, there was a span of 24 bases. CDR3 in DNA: TGTGCCAGCAGCCCACCCAGTGGATGGGGTTTCAGCACCGGGGAGCTGTTTTTT. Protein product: CASSPPSGWGFSTGELFF.